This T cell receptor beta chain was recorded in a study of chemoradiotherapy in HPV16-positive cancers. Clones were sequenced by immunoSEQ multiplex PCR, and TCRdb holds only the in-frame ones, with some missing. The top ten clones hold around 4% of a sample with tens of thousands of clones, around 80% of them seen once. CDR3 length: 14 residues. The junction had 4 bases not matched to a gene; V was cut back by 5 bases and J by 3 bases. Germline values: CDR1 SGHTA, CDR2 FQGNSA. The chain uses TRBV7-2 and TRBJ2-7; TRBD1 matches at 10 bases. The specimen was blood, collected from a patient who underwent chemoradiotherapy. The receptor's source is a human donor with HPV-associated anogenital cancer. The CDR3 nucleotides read TGTGCCAGCAGCCTCCGGGACAGGGGCTACGAGCAGTACTTC. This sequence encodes CASSLRDRGYEQYF.